This TCR beta chain was captured in a study of cytomegalovirus exposure and HLA in healthy donors. On this clone: The antigen is unknown.

With 60 Vbeta and 13 Jbeta primers, the PCR was carried out. Methods used by the authors: Later reanalysis found about 78 million unique TCR beta chains, around 10 million of them shared. Libraries were prepared by immunoSEQ multiplex PCR; TCRdb keeps only in-frame clonotypes and omits some of them. The V and J calls and clone size are taken from that table; D and trimming were inferred from the DNA. Of some 160,000 clones in the sample, 68% were seen once. Study outcomes and limitations: Altogether, 150 to 200 TCR beta chains were recorded as cytomegalovirus-associated. A previous analysis found most TCR beta V segments productive roughly 87% or roughly 30% of the time.

Sequences were obtained from PBMCs. This TCR came from a man between 60 and 75 years old in good health and CMV-seronegative.

CDR3 region: CSVAGPRGGELFF. The CDR3 DNA reads as TGCAGCGTTGCCGGGCCGCGGGGCGGGGAGCTGTTTTTT. V gene TRBV29-1 combines with J gene TRBJ2-2; the D gene is possibly TRBD2 (6 bases). V gave up 4 bases and J gave up 7 bases, with 13 bases separating them. The CDR3 consists of 13 residues. Germline V lookup: CDR1 SQVTM, CDR2 ANQGSEA.